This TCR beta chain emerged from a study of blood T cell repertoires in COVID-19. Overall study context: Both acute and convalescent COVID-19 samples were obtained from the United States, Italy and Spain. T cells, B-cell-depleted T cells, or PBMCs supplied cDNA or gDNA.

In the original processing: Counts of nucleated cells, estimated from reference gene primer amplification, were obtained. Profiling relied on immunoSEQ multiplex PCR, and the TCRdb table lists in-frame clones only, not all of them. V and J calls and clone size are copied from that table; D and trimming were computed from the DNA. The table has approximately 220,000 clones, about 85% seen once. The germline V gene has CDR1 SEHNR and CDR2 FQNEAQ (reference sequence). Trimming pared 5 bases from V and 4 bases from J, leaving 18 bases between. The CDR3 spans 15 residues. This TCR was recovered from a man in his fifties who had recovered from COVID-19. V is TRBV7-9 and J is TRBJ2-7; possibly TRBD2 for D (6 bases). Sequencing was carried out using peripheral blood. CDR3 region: CASSPGGTGVYEQYF. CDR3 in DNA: TGTGCCAGCAGCCCGGGCGGTACGGGGGTTTACGAGCAGTACTTC.